This entry lists 14 T cell receptor beta chains sequenced from one sample in a study of T-cell reconstitution after alpha-beta-depleted transplantation in children. Unique molecular identifiers were built into the TCRbeta library. TCRdb used MiXCR to reprocess the PCR reads, holding one entry per CDR3 protein. This repertoire shows hundreds of thousands of distinct CDR3 sequences, roughly 23% found once; its top ten account for roughly 13%. This material consisted of PBMCs, mostly from graft donor cells, taken 360 days after TCRalphabeta/CD19-depleted stem cell transplant. These receptors were taken from a boy under two years old who had a stem cell transplant for acute myeloid leukemia, so the T cells may come from the graft donor.

Only a few counts were recorded for this clonotype. The gene calls are TRBV12-3 or TRBV12-4 and TRBJ2-1, with D tentatively TRBD1 or TRBD2 (5 bases each). This CDR3 region has 18 residues. With 5 bases removed from V and 4 bases from J, the gap between germline ends came to 24 bases. The CDR3 region is CASSGRGASDLWYNEQFF. DNA of the CDR3: TGTGCCAGCAGTGGGCGAGGGGCTAGTGATTTGTGGTACAATGAGCAGTTCTTC.

In this sample, this clonotype turned up a few times. The V call is TRBV4-3, the J call TRBJ2-1; D is undetermined. Germline values: CDR1 LGHNA, CDR2 YSLEER. This CDR3 contains 17 residues. Trimming removed 5 bases at V and 0 bases at J, with 17 bases between. The DNA of the CDR3 is TGCGCCAGCAGCGTACGCTTGGAGACAAACTCCTACAATGAGCAGTTCTTC. Residues: CASSVRLETNSYNEQFF.

The chain joins TRBV7-2 to TRBJ2-1; 9 positions match TRBD2. This CDR3 has 14 residues. J was trimmed by 5 bases and V by 4 bases; bases with no gene match: 3. CDR1 and CDR2 (germline): SGHTA, FQGNSA. The CDR3: CASSSSGVHNEQFF. The CDR3 nucleotides read TGTGCCAGCAGCTCTAGCGGGGTTCACAATGAGCAGTTCTTC.

The sample holds many counts of this clonotype. The chain recombines TRBV5-1 with TRBJ2-1; D uncertain. This CDR3 region has 14 residues. CDR1 and CDR2 (germline): SGHRS, YFSETQ. Trimming removed 1 base from V and 7 bases from J, with 12 bases in between. The CDR3 here is CASSLSTVQNEQFF. As DNA, the CDR3 is TGCGCCAGCAGCTTGTCGACCGTCCAAAATGAGCAGTTCTTC.

This clonotype was seen a handful of times. An end of the junction does not agree with germline; a read error may underlie this. The chain is built from TRBV7-2 and TRBJ2-7; 13 nucleotides line up with TRBD2. The germline V gene encodes CDR1 SGHTA and CDR2 FQGNSA. The length of the CDR3 is 15 residues. DNA of the CDR3: TGCGCCAGCAGCTTAGGGACTAGCGGGACCTACGAGCAGTACTTC. This sequence encodes CASSLGTSGTYEQYF.

This clonotype was observed a few times. The rearrangement uses TRBV12-3 or TRBV12-4 and TRBJ1-6; TRBD1 matches at 7 bases. This CDR3 spans 14 amino acids. Germline trimming cut 4 bases from V and 10 bases from J; bases unmatched to any gene: 7. Written as DNA, the CDR3 is TGTGCCAGCAGTTCCGACAGGGTAGGATCACCCCTCCACTTT. Translating it yields CASSSDRVGSPLHF.

This clonotype was found many times. This chain joins TRBV29-1 and TRBJ2-1; D ambiguous. Germline CDR1 is SQVTM and CDR2 is ANQGSEA. This CDR3 comprises 11 residues. V dropped 4 bases and J dropped 5 bases, with 6 bases sitting between them. CDR3 DNA sequence: TGCAGCGTTGGGATAAACAATGAGCAGTTCTTC. Encoded protein: CSVGINNEQFF.

This rearrangement joins TRBV6-5 to TRBJ2-1, with TRBD1 matching 11 bases. With V trimmed by 3 bases and J by 9 bases, 7 bases remained unmatched. The CDR3 runs to 15 residues. Germline V gene sequence: CDR1 MNHEY, CDR2 SVGAGI. The CDR3 DNA is TGTGCCAGCAGTTATCTGGACAGGGGGCGCGGTGAGCAGTTCTTC. It specifies CASSYLDRGRGEQFF.

The table lists this clonotype with a few counts. V is TRBV6-1 and J is TRBJ1-1; TRBD1 might be the D (5 bases). The CDR3 sequence is 13 residues long. Trimming cost V 5 bases and J 8 bases, with 15 bases left between them. Germline V CDR1 and CDR2: MNHNS, SASEGT. This CDR3 reads CASSPINGGEAFF. The CDR3 DNA follows: TGTGCCAGCAGTCCAATTAACGGGGGAGAAGCTTTCTTT.

This clonotype came up many times. The chain carries TRBV29-1 and TRBJ2-7, with 7 bases lining up with TRBD2. This CDR3 has 13 amino acids. Germline V gene data show CDR1 as SQVTM and CDR2 as ANQGSEA. With V trimmed by 6 bases and J by 2 bases, 7 bases remained unmatched. For the CDR3, the DNA is TGCAGCGTAGCGGGACGGTTCGCCTACGAGCAGTACTTC. This gives the protein CSVAGRFAYEQYF.

The chain joins TRBV5-4 to TRBJ1-6; 7 bases align to TRBD1. The trim removed 4 bases at V and 10 bases at J, leaving 8 bases unmatched. The CDR3 loop spans 14 amino acids. The germline CDR1 and CDR2 sequences are SGHNT and YYREEE (reference sequence). The CDR3 spells CASSGTGDGSPLHF. Written as DNA, the CDR3 is TGTGCCAGCAGCGGAACAGGGGATGGGTCACCCCTCCACTTT. The full variable domain, in which reference TRBV5-4 and TRBJ1-6 provide the parts outside the CDR3, is ETGVTQSPTHLIKTRGQQVTLRCSSQSGHNTVSWYQQALGQGPQFIFQYYREEENGRGNFPPRFSGLQFPNYSSELNVNALELDDSALYLCASSGTGDGSPLHFGNGTRLTVT.

This clonotype has more than one count but fewer than ten. V and J are TRBV28 and TRBJ2-7; TRBD2 matches 13 bases. The CDR3 spans 17 residues. Germline CDR1 MDHEN, CDR2 SYDVKM. J gave up 4 bases and V 6 bases, and 12 bases lay outside the gene matches. The CDR3 is CASSGLAGERLYYEQYF. The CDR3 bases are TGTGCCAGCAGCGGACTAGCGGGGGAGCGTCTCTATTACGAGCAGTACTTC.

This clonotype was counted at least ten times. This rearrangement joins TRBV10-3 to TRBJ2-7, with TRBD1 identical over 7 bases. CDR1 ENHRY and CDR2 SYGVKD come from the germline V gene. The CDR3 consists of 15 residues. V shed 2 bases, J shed 2 bases, and the junction held 6 bases outside the gene matches. CDR3 DNA sequence: TGTGCCATCAGTGAGCCGGGACAGAGCCCCTACGAGCAGTACGTC. This encodes CAISEPGQSPYEQYV.

The table lists this clonotype with a few counts. The rearrangement uses TRBV7-9 and TRBJ2-7, with D maybe TRBD1 (5 bases). The CDR3 is 16 amino acids. Trimming removed 4 bases from V and 0 bases from J, with 16 bases in between. CDR1 SEHNR and CDR2 FQNEAQ come from the germline V gene (reference sequence). The CDR3 DNA sequence: TGTGCCAGCAGCTCCACCTTCGACAGAAGCTCCTACGAGCAGTACGTC. Amino acids: CASSSTFDRSSYEQYV.